This paragraph covers one T cell receptor (beta chain) sequence. Its antigen is unknown. The germline V gene encodes CDR1 MNHEY and CDR2 SVGAGI. V gave up 5 bases and J gave up 7 bases; unmatched junction bases: 13. CDR3 length: 15 residues. PCR was performed using 60 Vbeta and 13 Jbeta primers. Method: immunoSEQ multiplex PCR; TCRdb's copy keeps in-frame clones and lacks some. The sample consists of tens of thousands of clones, more than 60% of them appearing once. This specimen belongs to a study of cytomegalovirus exposure and HLA in healthy donors. Overall study results and limits: Differences between HLA loci emerged in a later analysis of TCR association rates, with DRB1 most and HLA-C fewest.

The chain carries TRBV6-5 and TRBJ1-2, with 7 bases that match TRBD1. This TCR derives from a man in his forties in good health and CMV-seronegative. Sequenced material: PBMCs. The CDR3 DNA follows: TGTGCCAGCAGTGGCACCCCAGGGGGTTCTACTGGCTACACCTTC. Translation gives CASSGTPGGSTGYTF.